This entry concerns a single T cell receptor beta chain. This sample was included in a study of T cells after yellow fever vaccination. MiXCR was run by TCRdb on the 5' RACE reads, yielding one entry per CDR3 protein. Of 500,000 to 650,000 distinct CDR3 sequences in the sample, roughly an eighth were seen once. The junction had 5 bases not matched to a gene; V was cut back by 6 bases and J by 8 bases. The CDR3 runs 13 residues. Per germline, CDR1 DFQATT and CDR2 SNEGSKA (reference sequence). This receptor was taken from a man aged 30-40 years who received the YFV17D yellow fever vaccine. J is TRBJ2-1 and V is TRBV20-1; TRBD1 matches 12 bases. Material: PBMCs, obtained on the day of the yellow fever booster vaccination. In nucleotides, the CDR3 is TGCAGTGCCTCGGGACAGGGGGCCGATGAGCAGTTCTTC. This translates into CSASGQGADEQFF.